A selection of T cell receptor beta chains follows, all from one sample in a study of response to subunit inactivated influenza vaccine. Each CDR3 protein is one row after TCRdb ran MiXCR on the RT-PCR reads. The table includes 500,000 to 600,000 distinct CDR3 sequences, less than 15% detected once. The source material was PBMCs from blood, sampled approximately 12 days after vaccination. The receptors derive from a man in his fifties or sixties who received an inactivated influenza vaccine. Both conserved end residues are part of each CDR3. Fields, in order: D gene, clone size, V gene, CDR3 length, J gene, CDR3 protein, CDR3 DNA. A D gene is named only where the DNA matches it firmly. Clone size is shown for a subset of rows, as once, few, many or a class of expanded clone.

D: -; size: few; V: TRBV24-1; length: 14; J: TRBJ1-2; CDR3: CATSDWTLTWGYTF; DNA: TGTGCCACCAGTGATTGGACCTTGACGTGGGGCTACACCTTC
D: TRBD2; size: many; V: TRBV4-1; length: 18; J: TRBJ2-2; CDR3: CASSQELLAGGYTGELFF; DNA: TGCGCCAGCAGCCAAGAGTTACTAGCGGGGGGTTACACCGGGGAGCTGTTTTTT
D: TRBD2; size: -; V: TRBV12-3/TRBV12-4; length: 17; J: TRBJ2-5; CDR3: CASSLGVGLAGQETQYF; DNA: TGTGCCAGCAGTTTGGGGGTGGGTCTAGCGGGGCAAGAGACCCAGTACTTC
D: -; size: many; V: TRBV12-3/TRBV12-4; length: 13; J: TRBJ2-7; CDR3: CASSTGVRGEQYF; DNA: TGTGCCAGCAGTACGGGGGTCAGAGGCGAGCAGTACTTC
D: -; size: many; V: TRBV18; length: 12; J: TRBJ2-5; CDR3: CASSPGRETQYF; DNA: TGTGCCAGCTCACCGGGACGGGAGACCCAGTACTTC
D: -; size: once; V: TRBV6-2/TRBV6-3; length: 13; J: TRBJ1-2; CDR3: CASSNSGRDGYTF; DNA: TGTGCCAGCAGTAACTCGGGCAGGGATGGCTACACCTTC
D: TRBD1; size: -; V: TRBV6-1; length: 15; J: TRBJ1-3; CDR3: CASSEMRGPGNTIYF; DNA: TGTGCCAGCAGTGAGATGAGGGGGCCTGGAAACACCATATATTTT
D: TRBD1; size: many; V: TRBV6-2/TRBV6-3; length: 15; J: TRBJ2-2; CDR3: CASSYYSRGTGELFF; DNA: TGTGCCAGCAGTTACTATTCCAGGGGGACCGGGGAGCTGTTTTTT
D: TRBD1; size: few; V: TRBV4-3; length: 16; J: TRBJ2-2; CDR3: CASSPRGQGYTGELFF; DNA: TGCGCCAGCAGCCCCCGGGGACAGGGATACACCGGGGAGCTGTTTTTT
D: TRBD2; size: -; V: TRBV5-8; length: 16; J: TRBJ2-1; CDR3: CASRQQGAGAYNEQFF; DNA: TGTGCCAGCAGGCAACAAGGAGCGGGGGCCTACAATGAGCAGTTCTTC
D: TRBD1; size: many; V: TRBV5-1; length: 16; J: TRBJ1-2; CDR3: CASSLVSGGHDYGYTF; DNA: TGCGCCAGCAGCTTGGTCTCAGGGGGCCATGACTATGGCTACACCTTC
D: TRBD1; size: many; V: TRBV28; length: 15; J: TRBJ1-5; CDR3: CASDYTNRGHQPQHF; DNA: TGTGCCAGCGACTACACTAACAGGGGGCATCAGCCCCAGCATTTT
D: -; size: -; V: TRBV7-2; length: 14; J: TRBJ2-2; CDR3: CACSLLRNTEELFF; DNA: TGTGCCTGCAGCTTACTCCGAAACACCGAGGAGCTGTTTTTT